This TCR beta chain was obtained from a study of cytomegalovirus exposure and HLA in healthy donors. Study-wide results and caveats: Reportedly, HLA-A and HLA-B alleles of most subjects were accurately predicted from TCR beta. Analyzed later, most CMV-associated TCR beta chains appeared HLA-restricted. Being indistinguishable, some V segments were excluded, TRBV6-2 and TRBV6-3 among them.

J was trimmed by 7 bases and V by 5 bases; bases with no gene match: 11. The CDR3 has 15 amino acids. Germline V gene lookup returns CDR1 MNHEY and CDR2 SVGAGI. In the PCR, 60 Vbeta and 13 Jbeta primers were used. TCRdb's copy holds only in-frame clones and misses some; the assay was immunoSEQ multiplex PCR. The sample carries approximately 160,000 clones, over 70% recorded once. For this clone: Its matching antigen is unknown.

Sequenced input: PBMCs. The chain combines TRBV6-5 with TRBJ1-2; TRBD1 agrees at 9 bases. The source of this sequence is a middle-aged man in good health and CMV-seropositive. CDR3 residues: CASSNAGTGQGGYTF. The CDR3, as DNA: TGTGCCAGCAGTAATGCCGGGACAGGGCAAGGTGGCTACACCTTC.